What follows are 16 T cell receptor beta chains derived from one specimen sequenced in a study of OX40 agonist ivuxolimab in advanced cancers. The assay was immunoSEQ multiplex PCR, and TCRdb's table has in-frame clones only and misses some. This table holds about 77,000 clones, around nine tenths found once. Here the sequenced sample was CD4+ or CD8+ T cells sorted from blood, taken in a trial of the OX40 agonist ivuxolimab. The receptor source for this set is an adult with an advanced solid tumor such as melanoma, head and neck, liver or kidney cancer.

This chain links TRBV27 with TRBJ2-5; 12 bases line up with TRBD2. The CDR3 has 16 residues. The V and J ends lost 6 bases and 5 bases, in that order; junction bases with no gene match: 10. CDR1 MNHEY and CDR2 SMNVEV come from the germline V gene (reference sequence). CDR3 sequence reads: CASSPDLAGGGETQYF. The CDR3 coding sequence is TGTGCCAGCAGCCCCGATCTAGCGGGAGGGGGTGAGACCCAGTACTTC.

CDR3 sequence (DNA): TGTGCCAGCAGCCAAGACAGGGTTTGGAACACTGAAGCTTTCTTT. Translation gives CASSQDRVWNTEAFF. The chain joins TRBV14 to TRBJ1-1, with a possible D match to TRBD1 (5 bases). Trimming pared 0 bases from V and 1 base from J, leaving 9 bases between. This CDR3 has 15 amino acids. Germline V CDR1 and CDR2: SGHDN, FVKESK.

This chain joins TRBV7-9 and TRBJ2-5, with D tentatively TRBD1 or TRBD2 (5 bases each). The V gene's germline CDR1 is SEHNR and CDR2 FQNEAQ (reference sequence). This CDR3 region has 14 residues. Deletions cut 3 bases from V and 3 bases from J, with 11 bases between. CDR3 DNA sequence: TGTGCCAGCAGCTTGTGGGGGTCGGAAGAGACCCAGTACTTC. Its protein product is CASSLWGSEETQYF.

The V and J genes are TRBV28 and TRBJ2-3; unclear D gene. Trimming cost V 2 bases and J 6 bases, with 6 bases left between them. The CDR3 runs 12 residues. Germline CDR1 and CDR2: MDHEN and SYDVKM. The CDR3 DNA follows: TGTGCCAGCAGTTTAAGGAAGGATACGCAGTATTTT. It yields the protein CASSLRKDTQYF. The full variable domain, its missing parts supplied by reference TRBV28 and TRBJ2-3, is DVKVTQSSRYLVKRTGEKVFLECVQDMDHENMFWYRQDPGLGLRLIYFSYDVKMKEKGDIPEGYSVSREKKERFSLILESASTNQTSMYLCASSLRKDTQYFGPGTRLTVL.

The rearrangement joins TRBV28 to TRBJ1-5, with 9 bases matching TRBD1. The CDR3 totals 17 residues. J gave up 2 bases and V 3 bases, and 8 bases lay outside the gene matches. In germline, CDR1 is MDHEN, CDR2 SYDVKM. In nucleotides, the CDR3 is TGTGCCAGCAGTTTCCGACCGGGACAGGGAGGCAATCAGCCCCAGCATTTT. Its translation is CASSFRPGQGGNQPQHF.

CDR3 sequence: CASTRGRYGGETQYF. CDR3 DNA sequence: TGTGCCAGTACCCGGGGACGGTATGGAGGAGAGACCCAGTACTTC. The J gene is TRBJ2-5, the V gene TRBV19; the D call may be TRBD1 or TRBD2 (5 bases each). The V end was cut by 7 bases, the J end by 4 bases, with 19 bases between. The CDR3 has 15 residues. Germline V gene sequence: CDR1 LNHDA, CDR2 SQIVND (reference sequence).

The chain recombines TRBV29-1 with TRBJ2-7, with D possibly TRBD1 on 5 matching bases. The CDR3 extends over 12 amino acids. Trimming shortened V by 4 bases and J by 5 bases, and 12 bases separated the two germline ends. CDR1 is SQVTM, CDR2 ANQGSEA, per germline. The CDR3 DNA reads TGCAGCGTTGTGAAGGGGTCCCACGAGCAGTACTTC. Residues: CSVVKGSHEQYF.

The gene calls are TRBV19 and TRBJ1-3; TRBD1 agrees at 7 bases. V shed 8 bases and J 7 bases; nucleotides not matched to a gene: 14. This CDR3 region has 15 residues. Germline V gene sequence: CDR1 LNHDA, CDR2 SQIVND (reference sequence). The CDR3 is CASERQGALRNTIYF. Here the CDR3 DNA reads TGTGCCAGTGAGAGACAGGGCGCCCTAAGGAACACCATATATTTT.

Turning to this clone: The junction departs from the called germline gene at one end, perhaps through a read error. The chain couples TRBV19 to TRBJ1-2; 8 positions match TRBD1. Germline V gives CDR1 LNHDA, CDR2 SQIVND (reference sequence). This CDR3 has 14 amino acids. CDR3 sequence: CASSIGQGYYGYTF. CDR3 sequence (DNA): TGTGCCAGTAGCATAGGACAGGGTTACTATGGCTACACCTTC.

V is TRBV19 and J is TRBJ1-2; D possibly corresponds to TRBD1 (6 bases). The CDR3 runs 12 residues. Germline CDR1 reads LNHDA; CDR2 reads SQIVND (reference sequence). The V and J ends lost 2 bases and 13 bases respectively, with 14 bases between them. CDR3 DNA sequence: TGTGCCAGTAGTATAAGGCAGGGGCCGCCCACCTTC. Translated, it gives CASSIRQGPPTF.

This clone was seen only once. The chain carries TRBV19 and TRBJ2-7, with 9 bases identical to TRBD2. Germline trimming cut 3 bases from V and 2 bases from J; bases unmatched to any gene: 11. The CDR3 loop spans 17 amino acids. Germline V gene lookup returns CDR1 LNHDA and CDR2 SQIVND (reference sequence). The DNA for the CDR3 is TGTGCCAGTAGTATTAGGGATAGCGGGGGACAAACCTACGAGCAGTACTTC. It encodes CASSIRDSGGQTYEQYF.

This chain connects TRBV2 to TRBJ2-4, with D perhaps given as TRBD1 or TRBD2 (5 bases each). CDR3 length: 13 residues. The germline CDR1 and CDR2 sequences are SNHLY and FYNNEI. V was cut by 4 bases and J by 6 bases, with 10 bases left in between. The DNA for the CDR3 is TGTGCCAGCAGTGCGGGGCCGATAAACATTCAGTACTTC. It specifies CASSAGPINIQYF.

The chain links TRBV7-9 to TRBJ2-2; a possible D gene is TRBD1 (5 bases). V was cut by 2 bases and J by 4 bases, with 8 bases left in between. The CDR3 covers 14 residues. The germline CDR1 and CDR2 sequences are SEHNR and FQNEAQ (reference sequence). CDR3 sequence reads: CASSLSRVTGELFF. CDR3 nucleotides: TGTGCCAGCAGCTTAAGCAGGGTCACCGGGGAGCTGTTTTTT.

The V call is TRBV18, the J call TRBJ1-5, with 8 bases identical to TRBD1. After removal of 6 bases from V and 0 bases from J, the junction contained 7 bases not matched to a gene. Germline V CDR1 and CDR2: KGHSH, LQKENI. This CDR3 has 16 residues. The CDR3 DNA reads as TGTGCCAGCTCGCACGAAACAGGGGGTAGCAATCAGCCCCAGCATTTT. Its translation: CASSHETGGSNQPQHF.

The chain recombines TRBV7-2 with TRBJ2-1; D call uncertain. The CDR3 is 13 amino acids. Looked up from germline, CDR1 is SGHTA and CDR2 is FQGNSA. V was shortened by 5 bases and J by 2 bases, with 7 bases between the two germline ends. The DNA of the CDR3 is TGTGCCAGCAGCCCAGCCCCCTACAATGAGCAGTTCTTC. Protein sequence: CASSPAPYNEQFF.

The chain combines TRBV2 with TRBJ2-3; 7 nucleotides agree with TRBD2. Losses at the gene ends were 8 bases for V and 2 bases for J; bases not matched to a gene: 4. The CDR3 runs to 13 residues. The germline V gene has CDR1 SNHLY and CDR2 FYNNEI. The CDR3 DNA reads as TGTGCCAGCGCGGGAGCCTCCACAGATACGCAGTATTTT. The encoded protein is CASAGASTDTQYF.